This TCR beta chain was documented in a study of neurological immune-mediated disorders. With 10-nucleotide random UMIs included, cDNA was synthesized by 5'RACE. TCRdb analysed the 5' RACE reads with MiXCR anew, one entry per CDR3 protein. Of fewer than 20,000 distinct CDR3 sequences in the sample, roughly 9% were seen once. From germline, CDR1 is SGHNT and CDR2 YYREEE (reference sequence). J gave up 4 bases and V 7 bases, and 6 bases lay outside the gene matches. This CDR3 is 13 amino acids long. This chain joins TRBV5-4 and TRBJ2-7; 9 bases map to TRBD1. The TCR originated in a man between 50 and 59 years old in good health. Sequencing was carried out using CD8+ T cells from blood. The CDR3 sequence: CASGTGGAYEQYF. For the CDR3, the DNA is TGTGCCAGCGGAACAGGGGGCGCGTACGAGCAGTACTTC.